A single T cell receptor beta chain is shown here with its context. Both 60 Vbeta primers and 13 Jbeta primers went into the PCR. Profiled with immunoSEQ multiplex PCR; TCRdb holds only in-frame clones, not every one. The data include approximately 100,000 clones; the top ten clones carry about 3.5%. The CDR3 runs 14 residues. The V segment lost 8 bases and the J segment 1 base; nucleotides outside the gene matches: 7. CDR1 is MDHEN, CDR2 SYDVKM, per germline. This entry comes from a study of cytomegalovirus exposure and HLA in healthy donors. The gene calls are TRBV28 and TRBJ2-7, with 8 bases that match TRBD2. The receptor comes from a man aged 35 to 55 in good health and CMV-seronegative. Sequenced material: PBMCs. In DNA form, the CDR3 reads TGTGCCAGCGGAAAGAGCGGGGGATCCTACGAGCAGTACTTC. This codes for CASGKSGGSYEQYF.